Listed below are T cell receptor beta chains from one sample, sequenced in a study of cytomegalovirus exposure and HLA in healthy donors. The protocol was immunoSEQ multiplex PCR, while the TCRdb copy is restricted to in-frame clones and leaves out a portion. The sample lists under 250,000 clones, about nine tenths seen once, with about 2% in the top ten. Sequencing input: PBMCs. The receptor set was obtained from a woman aged 18-29 years in good health and CMV-seropositive. The CDR3 runs from the conserved cysteine through the conserved F or W. Each record gives: CDR3 DNA, CDR3 protein, D gene, J gene, V gene, clone size. D genes are given only for firm matches. Size is omitted from some rows. Given values are once, few, many or a class for expanded clones.

CDR3nt: TGTGCCAGCAGTTTGGGACTGGCCTGGCTATCTGGAAGGGGCTACACCTTC; CDR3aa: CASSLGLAWLSGRGYTF; d_gene: NA; j_gene: TRBJ1-2; v_gene: TRBV28; abundance: NA
CDR3nt: TGTGCCAGCAGTAAAGGTATGAGGCTAGCGGGAGGGACCAATGAGCAGTTCTTC; CDR3aa: CASSKGMRLAGGTNEQFF; d_gene: TRBD2; j_gene: TRBJ2-1; v_gene: TRBV2; abundance: NA
CDR3nt: TGTGCCAGCAGCTTAGAAGGCGGGAGGGCCCGGGAGCAGTTCTTC; CDR3aa: CASSLEGGRAREQFF; d_gene: TRBD2; j_gene: TRBJ2-1; v_gene: TRBV7-8; abundance: NA
CDR3nt: TGTGCCAGCAGCTTAGCCACAGGGGTCCCATACGAGCAGTACTTC; CDR3aa: CASSLATGVPYEQYF; d_gene: TRBD1; j_gene: TRBJ2-7; v_gene: TRBV7-8; abundance: NA
CDR3nt: TGTGCCAGCAGCTTCGCGGGGTACGATCAGCCCCAGCATTTT; CDR3aa: CASSFAGYDQPQHF; d_gene: NA; j_gene: TRBJ1-5; v_gene: TRBV7-9; abundance: NA
CDR3nt: TGCGCCAGCAGCTTGGACAGTCGACGCAACTATGGCTACACCTTC; CDR3aa: CASSLDSRRNYGYTF; d_gene: NA; j_gene: TRBJ1-2; v_gene: TRBV5-1; abundance: few
CDR3nt: TGTGCCAGCAGCTTAACGGTCGCTGTACTATACAATGAGCAGTTCTTC; CDR3aa: CASSLTVAVLYNEQFF; d_gene: NA; j_gene: TRBJ2-1; v_gene: TRBV11-3; abundance: NA
CDR3nt: TGCGCCAGCAGCTTGGATGGACAGCCCTACGAGCAGTACTTC; CDR3aa: CASSLDGQPYEQYF; d_gene: NA; j_gene: TRBJ2-7; v_gene: TRBV5-1; abundance: NA
CDR3nt: TGTGCCAGGAATAGCGGGAGGGTATTACATACGCAGTATTTT; CDR3aa: CARNSGRVLHTQYF; d_gene: TRBD2; j_gene: TRBJ2-3; v_gene: TRBV2; abundance: NA
CDR3nt: TGTGCCACCCAACCCCTACAGGGTTCCTTTAACTATGGCTACACCTTC; CDR3aa: CATQPLQGSFNYGYTF; d_gene: NA; j_gene: TRBJ1-2; v_gene: TRBV28; abundance: NA
CDR3nt: TGTGCCAGCAGTTCGGGACTAGCGGGAAAGGCCGGGGAGCTGTTTTTT; CDR3aa: CASSSGLAGKAGELFF; d_gene: TRBD2; j_gene: TRBJ2-2; v_gene: TRBV5-4; abundance: NA
CDR3nt: TGTGCCAGCAGTCTTAGCGGGAATGAGCAGTTCTTC; CDR3aa: CASSLSGNEQFF; d_gene: TRBD2; j_gene: TRBJ2-1; v_gene: TRBV2; abundance: NA
CDR3nt: TGCGCCAGCAGTACAGGGGGGCAGGATGAAAAACTGTTTTTT; CDR3aa: CASSTGGQDEKLFF; d_gene: TRBD1; j_gene: TRBJ1-4; v_gene: TRBV10-2; abundance: NA
CDR3nt: TGTGCCACCAGCAGGGACAGGGGTCTCTACGAGCAGTACTTC; CDR3aa: CATSRDRGLYEQYF; d_gene: TRBD1; j_gene: TRBJ2-7; v_gene: TRBV15; abundance: NA
CDR3nt: TGTGCCAGCAGTCTCACATTGGGTCAGGGAAACTACGAGCAGTACTTC; CDR3aa: CASSLTLGQGNYEQYF; d_gene: NA; j_gene: TRBJ2-7; v_gene: TRBV28; abundance: NA
CDR3nt: TGTGCCAGTGGGTTGGGCGGGAGGAACACCGGGGAGCTGTTTTTT; CDR3aa: CASGLGGRNTGELFF; d_gene: TRBD2; j_gene: TRBJ2-2; v_gene: TRBV19; abundance: NA
CDR3nt: TGTGCCAGCAGCTTCCTTCCAGGGGATGAAAAACTGTTTTTT; CDR3aa: CASSFLPGDEKLFF; d_gene: NA; j_gene: TRBJ1-4; v_gene: TRBV7-8; abundance: NA
CDR3nt: TGTGCCTTCACAGGGGATAACTACGAGCAGTACTTC; CDR3aa: CAFTGDNYEQYF; d_gene: TRBD1; j_gene: TRBJ2-7; v_gene: TRBV30; abundance: NA
CDR3nt: TGCGCCAGCAGTGATACCCCCGGGACTAGCGGTTACAATGAGCAGTTCTTC; CDR3aa: CASSDTPGTSGYNEQFF; d_gene: TRBD2; j_gene: TRBJ2-1; v_gene: TRBV5-1; abundance: NA
CDR3nt: TGTGCCAGCACGGGCGATGTGGAGCGGGATTCAAGTGAGCAGTTCTTC; CDR3aa: CASTGDVERDSSEQFF; d_gene: TRBD2; j_gene: TRBJ2-1; v_gene: TRBV7-3; abundance: NA
CDR3nt: TGTGCCAGCAGCTTGGGACAGCGCAATCAGCCCCAGCATTTT; CDR3aa: CASSLGQRNQPQHF; d_gene: NA; j_gene: TRBJ1-5; v_gene: TRBV5-6; abundance: NA
CDR3nt: TGTGCCAGCCGAAGAGCAGCGGAATCCTACGAGCAGTACTTC; CDR3aa: CASRRAAESYEQYF; d_gene: NA; j_gene: TRBJ2-7; v_gene: TRBV5-1; abundance: NA
CDR3nt: TGTGCCATCAGTGATTGGGATAGCGGGAGTCAAGAGACCCAGTACTTC; CDR3aa: CAISDWDSGSQETQYF; d_gene: TRBD2; j_gene: TRBJ2-5; v_gene: TRBV10-3; abundance: NA